This T cell receptor (beta chain) was recorded in a study of CD8+CD57+ T cells in acquired aplastic anemia. Across the whole study: The average for DNA from sorted CD4+ and CD8+ cells was about 2.9 ug. Broader study findings: The study found no significant CD8+ Simpson's diversity difference between patients and controls.

Profiling that covered TCR beta VDJ and CDR3 relied on genomic DNA as its template. MiXCR, applied by TCRdb to the reads, yields one record per CDR3 protein. The top ten hold around a sixth of the sample, which has about 190,000 distinct CDR3 sequences, less than 70% seen once. The CDR3 has 17 amino acids. Germline trimming cut 5 bases from V and 6 bases from J; bases unmatched to any gene: 10. Germline CDR1 reads SEHNR; CDR2 reads FQNEAQ (reference sequence). This clonotype came up once. The antigen is not known. The clonotype comes from a human donor in good health, serving as a control. The chain is built from TRBV7-9 and TRBJ2-2; TRBD1 aligns across 12 bases. The sample comprised sorted CD4+, CD8+, or CD8+CD57+ T cells (not recorded which) from PBMCs. The DNA for the CDR3 is TGTGCCAGCAGCGTCCGGGACAGGGGGCAAGTGGCCGGGGAGCTGTTTTTT. This codes for CASSVRDRGQVAGELFF.